This paragraph covers one T cell receptor (beta chain) sequence. This record comes from a study of memory CD4+ T cells and cytomegalovirus serostatus. Trimming removed 6 bases from V and 4 bases from J, with 9 bases in between. There are 12 residues in the CDR3. Looked up from germline, CDR1 is MNHEY and CDR2 is SMNVEV (reference sequence). Under the authors' procedure: After removing out-of-frame reads, around 2,100,000 distinct TCRbeta sequences remained. Clones were sequenced by immunoSEQ multiplex PCR, and TCRdb holds only the in-frame ones, with some missing. The V and J calls and clone size were taken over from that table, and D and trimming were inferred from the DNA. The sample has more than 55,000 clones; roughly four fifths are singletons. Single viable CD3+CD4+CD8-CD45RO+ cells were sorted as the memory CD4+ T cells.

The TCR comes from an adult in good health and CMV-seronegative. The chain couples TRBV27 to TRBJ1-2; the D is unclear. Sequenced sample: memory CD4+ T cells from blood. CDR3 loop: CASRDSIYGYTF. DNA for the CDR3: TGTGCCAGCAGGGATTCAATCTATGGCTACACCTTC.